The 31 T cell receptor beta chains given below trace back to one sample, sequenced in a study of blood T cell repertoires in COVID-19. Only in-frame clones appear in the TCRdb table, and some are missing; sequencing was by immunoSEQ multiplex PCR. The table has a few hundred thousand clones, more than 70% seen once; the top ten hold 7.8%. Sequenced sample: peripheral blood. The receptor set was obtained from a woman aged 50 to 60 who had recovered from COVID-19.

This chain joins TRBV9 and TRBJ1-1; D possibly corresponds to TRBD1 (5 bases). Germline CDR1 and CDR2: SGDLS and YYNGEE. Trimming took 0 bases from V and 6 from J, leaving 15 bases between them. CDR3 length equals 15 residues. CDR3 loop: CASSVARQGYAEAFF. CDR3 bases: TGTGCCAGCAGCGTAGCTCGCCAGGGCTACGCTGAAGCTTTCTTT. The variable domain in full, with the rest retrieved from reference TRBV9 and TRBJ1-1, is DSGVTQTPKHLITATGQRVTLRCSPRSGDLSVYWYQQSLDQGLQFLIQYYNGEERAKGNILERFSAQQFPDLHSELNLSSLELGDSALYFCASSVARQGYAEAFFGQGTRLTVV.

The sample holds a few counts of this clone. The genes are TRBV7-9 and TRBJ1-1; unclear D gene. The CDR3 is 14 amino acids. The ends were cut back, 5 bases at V and 8 bases at J, with 18 bases in the middle. Germline-derived CDR1 and CDR2 are SEHNR and FQNEAQ (reference sequence). The CDR3 DNA reads as TGTGCCAGCAGCGACGACGGTCCGTCCGGGGAAGCTTTCTTT. This translates into CASSDDGPSGEAFF.

CDR3 in amino acids: CASSYGAVAGAFF. CDR3 sequence (DNA): TGTGCCAGCAGTTATGGCGCGGTTGCCGGGGCTTTCTTT. V is TRBV6-5 and J is TRBJ1-1, with D hard to call. V lost 3 bases and J 11 bases, leaving 16 bases between the germline ends. CDR3 length equals 13 residues. CDR1 is MNHEY, CDR2 SVGAGI, per germline.

The J gene is TRBJ2-5, the V gene TRBV5-8, with D possibly matching TRBD1 (6 bases). This CDR3 is 13 amino acids long. Germline V gives CDR1 SGHTS, CDR2 YDEGEE. Trimming pared 4 bases from V and 3 bases from J, leaving 10 bases between. Written as DNA, the CDR3 is TGTGCCAGCAGCGCGTGGACAGAAGAGACCCAGTACTTC. Its protein product is CASSAWTEETQYF.

Comment on this clone: Other DNA sequences in the sample encode the same CDR3. In DNA, the CDR3 is TGTGCCAGCAGTGACAGGGGGAATCAGCCCCAGCATTTT. The encoded protein is CASSDRGNQPQHF. The chain combines TRBV12-3 or TRBV12-4 with TRBJ1-5, with TRBD1 identical over 9 bases. This CDR3 has 13 residues. V was clipped by 5 bases and J by 4 bases; unmatched bases: 0.

This sequence joins TRBV24-1 and TRBJ1-5; D might be TRBD1 (5 bases). CDR3 length equals 16 residues. Deletions cut 4 bases from V and 0 bases from J, with 12 bases between. Germline V gives CDR1 KGHDR, CDR2 SFDVKD. The CDR3 nucleotides are TGTGCCACCAGTGACCCCGACAGCGATAGCAATCAGCCCCAGCATTTT. Translating it yields CATSDPDSDSNQPQHF.

The V call is TRBV15, the J call TRBJ2-3, with 10 bases matching TRBD2. Trimming at V came to 0 bases and at J to 6 bases, leaving 6 bases not matched to a gene. Germline assignment: CDR1 LNHNV and CDR2 YYDKDF (reference sequence). The CDR3 covers 16 residues. The CDR3 DNA sequence: TGTGCCACCAGCAGAGACATAGCGGGGGGCGTGGATACGCAGTATTTT. Its translation: CATSRDIAGGVDTQYF.

V gene TRBV14 combines with J gene TRBJ2-5; possible D gene TRBD2, 5 bases. The V gene's germline CDR1 is SGHDN and CDR2 FVKESK. The CDR3 runs 13 residues. Trimming pared 2 bases from V and 4 bases from J, leaving 8 bases between. The CDR3 here is CASSQIRGETQYF. As DNA, the CDR3 is TGTGCCAGCAGCCAAATCCGGGGAGAGACCCAGTACTTC.

The chain carries TRBV30 and TRBJ2-3, with 8 bases that match TRBD2. Germline V lookup: CDR1 GTSNPN, CDR2 SVGIG (reference sequence). This CDR3 has 14 residues. Losses at the gene ends were 1 base for V and 5 bases for J; bases not matched to a gene: 5. CDR3 bases: TGTGCCTGGAGTGACGGGAGGGCCGTAGATACGCAGTATTTT. It codes for CAWSDGRAVDTQYF.

This clone was counted a single time. The J gene is TRBJ2-1, the V gene TRBV10-3; 11 bases fit TRBD2. The junction had 8 bases not matched to a gene; V was cut back by 0 bases and J by 7 bases. Germline CDR1 reads ENHRY; CDR2 reads SYGVKD. CDR3 size: 17 residues. The CDR3 DNA reads TGTGCCATCAGTGAGTCGAGTACTAGCGGGAGAGAAAATGAGCAGTTCTTC. Translating gives CAISESSTSGRENEQFF.

The chain combines TRBV10-3 with TRBJ1-5; TRBD1 matches at 8 bases. CDR1 is ENHRY, CDR2 SYGVKD, per germline. Trimming took 4 bases from V and 6 from J; bases not matched to a gene: 8. The CDR3 runs to 15 residues. For the CDR3, the DNA is TGTGCCATCAGTGCGTCAGGGGGCGCGGGTCAGCCCCAGCATTTT. Its translation: CAISASGGAGQPQHF.

The rearrangement uses TRBV28 and TRBJ1-5; 7 nucleotides match TRBD1. Losses at the gene ends were 6 bases for V and 7 bases for J; bases not matched to a gene: 9. The germline CDR1 and CDR2 sequences are MDHEN and SYDVKM. The length of the CDR3 is 14 residues. Here the CDR3 DNA reads TGTGCCAGCAGCTTCACAGGGGACGGGCAGCCCCAGCATTTT. It translates to CASSFTGDGQPQHF. Drawing the rest from reference TRBV28 and TRBJ1-5, the complete variable domain is DVKVTQSSRYLVKRTGEKVFLECVQDMDHENMFWYRQDPGLGLRLIYFSYDVKMKEKGDIPEGYSVSREKKERFSLILESASTNQTSMYLCASSFTGDGQPQHFGDGTRLSIL.

The CDR3 region is CASSLTGGDQPQHF. The CDR3 coding sequence is TGCGCCAGCAGCCTGACAGGGGGCGATCAGCCCCAGCATTTT. The chain couples TRBV5-1 to TRBJ1-5, with 10 bases fitting TRBD1. CDR3 size: 14 residues. Germline-derived CDR1 and CDR2 are SGHRS and YFSETQ. After removal of 4 bases from V and 5 bases from J, the junction contained 3 bases not matched to a gene.

V usage is TRBV6-2 or TRBV6-3 and J usage is TRBJ2-1, with D possibly matching TRBD1 (6 bases). This CDR3 has 13 residues. V lost 1 base and J 12 bases, leaving 13 bases between the germline ends. Germline V gives CDR1 MNHEY, CDR2 SVGEGT. This CDR3 is CASSYLQGVGQFF. CDR3 nucleotide sequence: TGTGCCAGCAGTTACTTACAGGGAGTTGGGCAGTTCTTC.

This clone came up many times. The chain employs TRBV11-2 and TRBJ1-5, with 7 bases matching TRBD1. The ends lost 5 bases at V and 3 bases at J; junction bases unmatched: 4. The CDR3 has 14 amino acids. Germline-derived CDR1 and CDR2 are SGHAT and FQNNGV. This CDR3 is CASSPQGINQPQHF. The CDR3 nucleotides are TGTGCCAGCAGCCCACAGGGGATCAATCAGCCCCAGCATTTT.

This chain joins TRBV5-1 and TRBJ2-7; D is unclear. V lost 0 bases to trimming and J lost 3 bases, with 7 bases between them. Germline assignment: CDR1 SGHRS and CDR2 YFSETQ. The CDR3 totals 13 residues. CDR3 sequence: CASSLDTNYEQYF. The CDR3 DNA reads TGCGCCAGCAGCTTGGACACAAACTACGAGCAGTACTTC.

The rearrangement joins TRBV28 to TRBJ2-7; no clear D gene. The CDR3 contains 12 residues. Trimming took off 8 bases at V and 5 bases at J, with 13 bases between the two ends. Germline assignment: CDR1 MDHEN and CDR2 SYDVKM. The CDR3, as DNA: TGTGCCAGCTCCGTGGTCTACCACGAGCAGTACTTC. Translating gives CASSVVYHEQYF.

V and J are TRBV19 and TRBJ2-1, with 11 bases aligning to TRBD2. Per the germline V gene, CDR1 is LNHDA and CDR2 is SQIVND (reference sequence). With V trimmed by 7 bases and J by 5 bases, 10 bases remained unmatched. The CDR3 is made up of 16 amino acids. CDR3 region: CASTPLLAGVHNEQFF. The CDR3 coding sequence is TGTGCCAGTACCCCCTTACTAGCGGGGGTCCACAATGAGCAGTTCTTC.

The chain links TRBV7-8 to TRBJ1-2; tentatively, D is TRBD1 (5 bases). Deletions cut 9 bases from V and 1 base from J, with 15 bases between. CDR1 is SGHVS and CDR2 is FQNEAQ in the germline V gene. This CDR3 is built from 14 residues. Here the CDR3 reads CARILCRGNYGYTF. DNA of the CDR3: TGTGCCAGGATACTTTGTAGGGGTAACTATGGCTACACCTTC.

The rearrangement links TRBV28 to TRBJ2-7, with 9 nucleotides matching TRBD1. J was trimmed by 9 bases and V by 3 bases; bases with no gene match: 9. CDR3 size: 14 residues. The germline V gene has CDR1 MDHEN and CDR2 SYDVKM. In DNA, the CDR3 is TGTGCCAGCAGTTTCGGGGGACAGGGATGGTCGCAGTACTTC. This codes for CASSFGGQGWSQYF.

This clone was recorded only once. The V and J genes are TRBV21-1 and TRBJ2-2; the table's D call TRBD2 went unverified against the DNA. TRBV21-1 is reported as a pseudogene. The CDR3 is made up of 13 amino acids. CDR3 sequence reads: CASVGVFPGELFF. The CDR3 nucleotides read TGTGCCAGCGTAGGAGTTTTCCCCGGGGAGCTGTTTTTT.

In DNA, the CDR3 is TGCGCCAGCAGCCAAGATCGCACAGCCTACGAGCAGTACTTC. This translates into CASSQDRTAYEQYF. The V and J genes are TRBV4-3 and TRBJ2-7; unclear D gene. Per germline, CDR1 LGHNA and CDR2 YSLEER. There are 14 residues in the CDR3. V lost 0 bases and J lost 2, with 8 bases in between.

This clone showed up just once. The chain uses TRBV28 and TRBJ1-5, with D possibly TRBD1 on 6 matching bases. V gave up 6 bases and J gave up 6 bases, with 15 bases separating them. The CDR3 extends over 14 amino acids. The germline gives CDR1 MDHEN, CDR2 SYDVKM. CDR3 protein: CASRNRGGVQPQHF. Written as DNA, the CDR3 is TGTGCCAGCAGAAACAGAGGGGGGGTTCAGCCCCAGCATTTT.

This chain connects TRBV5-4 to TRBJ2-3; weak D call: TRBD1 (5 bases). The V gene lost 7 bases and the J gene lost 6 bases, with 15 bases spanning the gap. Germline CDR1 and CDR2: SGHNT and YYREEE (reference sequence). The CDR3 consists of 13 residues. The CDR3 here is CASRTQRTDTQYF. CDR3 nucleotide sequence: TGTGCCAGCCGGACACAAAGAACGGATACGCAGTATTTT.

With respect to this clone: Other DNA sequences in this specimen translate into the identical CDR3. The gene calls are TRBV20-1 and TRBJ2-7; no clear D gene. The CDR3 extends over 11 amino acids. Germline V gene lookup returns CDR1 DFQATT and CDR2 SNEGSKA (reference sequence). V dropped 3 bases and J dropped 5 bases, with 8 bases sitting between them. The CDR3 loop reads CSASSGHEQYF. Written as DNA, the CDR3 is TGCAGTGCTAGTTCGGGTCACGAGCAGTACTTC.

V is TRBV18 and J is TRBJ2-1; D not resolved. Germline values: CDR1 KGHSH, CDR2 LQKENI. The length of the CDR3 is 15 residues. V dropped 2 bases and J dropped 5 bases, with 13 bases sitting between them. DNA for the CDR3: TGTGCCAGCTCACCAGGGCTGCCACCCGACAATGAGCAGTTCTTC. Encoded protein: CASSPGLPPDNEQFF.

V and J are TRBV6-4 and TRBJ2-5; 7 bases are shared with TRBD1. Per germline, CDR1 MRHNA and CDR2 SNTAGT. The CDR3 contains 13 residues. The J segment lost 4 bases and the V segment lost 4 bases, leaving 3 bases of the junction unmatched. The CDR3 sequence is CASSAHRGETQYF. Written as DNA, the CDR3 is TGTGCCAGCAGTGCCCACAGGGGAGAGACCCAGTACTTC.

Comments on this clone: Different DNA sequences within this sample yield the same CDR3. The gene calls are TRBV12-3 or TRBV12-4 and TRBJ1-5; D is ambiguous. V was clipped by 6 bases and J by 5 bases, with 11 bases between them. The CDR3 spans 13 residues. The CDR3 spells CASSRQGDQPQHF. CDR3 in DNA: TGTGCCAGCAGCCGCCAAGGAGATCAGCCCCAGCATTTT.

This clone was seen just once. The chain couples TRBV30 to TRBJ1-5, with TRBD1 matching over 9 bases. J was trimmed by 6 bases and V by 2 bases; bases with no gene match: 5. The CDR3 is 14 residues long. Germline V gives CDR1 GTSNPN, CDR2 SVGIG (reference sequence). The CDR3 nucleotides read TGTGCCTGGAGTAGGACAGGGGATCGTCAGCCCCAGCATTTT. Encoded protein: CAWSRTGDRQPQHF.

V is TRBV19 and J is TRBJ2-1, with a possible D match to TRBD1 (5 bases). Germline V gene sequence: CDR1 LNHDA, CDR2 SQIVND (reference sequence). This CDR3 comprises 12 residues. V was trimmed by 5 bases and J by 6 bases, leaving 8 bases between them. CDR3 DNA sequence: TGTGCCAGTAGTTTAACAGGCAATGAGCAGTTCTTC. As protein: CASSLTGNEQFF.

J is TRBJ1-2 and V is TRBV15; no clear D gene. Germline CDR1 and CDR2: LNHNV and YYDKDF (reference sequence). Trimming stripped 0 bases from V and 6 bases from J, with 14 bases between. This CDR3 has 15 residues. The CDR3 loop is CATSRDRRDFNGYTF. The DNA for the CDR3 is TGTGCCACCAGCAGAGATCGGAGAGACTTTAATGGCTACACCTTC. Looking up the rest from reference TRBV15 and TRBJ1-2 gives the full variable domain: DAMVIQNPRYQVTQFGKPVTLSCSQTLNHNVMYWYQQKSSQAPKLLFHYYDKDFNNEADTPDNFQSRRPNTSFCFLDIRSPGLGDTAMYLCATSRDRRDFNGYTFGSGTRLTVV.